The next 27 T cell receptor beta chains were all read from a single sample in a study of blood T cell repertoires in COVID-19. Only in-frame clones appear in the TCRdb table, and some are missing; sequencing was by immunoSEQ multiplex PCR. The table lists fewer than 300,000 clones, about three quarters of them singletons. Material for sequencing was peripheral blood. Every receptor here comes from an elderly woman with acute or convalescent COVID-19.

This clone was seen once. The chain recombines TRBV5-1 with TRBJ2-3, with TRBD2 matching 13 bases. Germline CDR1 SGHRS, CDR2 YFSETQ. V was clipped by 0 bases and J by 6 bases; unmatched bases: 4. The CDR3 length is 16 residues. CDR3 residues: CASSLVGTSGTDTQYF. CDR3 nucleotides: TGCGCCAGCAGCTTGGTTGGGACTAGCGGGACGGATACGCAGTATTTT.

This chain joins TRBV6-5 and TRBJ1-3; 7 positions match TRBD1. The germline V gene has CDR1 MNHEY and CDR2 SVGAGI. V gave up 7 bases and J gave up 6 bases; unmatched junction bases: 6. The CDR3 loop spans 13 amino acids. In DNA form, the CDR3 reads TGTGCCAGCACAGAGGGACAGCCAAACACCATATATTTT. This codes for CASTEGQPNTIYF.

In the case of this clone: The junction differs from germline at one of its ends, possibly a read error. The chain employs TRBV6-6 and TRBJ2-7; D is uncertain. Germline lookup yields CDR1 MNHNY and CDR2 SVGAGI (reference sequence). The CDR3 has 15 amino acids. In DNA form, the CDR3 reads TGTGCCAGCAGTTCTCCGGGTTGGAAATCCTTCGAGCAGTACTTC. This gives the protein CASSSPGWKSFEQYF.

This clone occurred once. For the CDR3, the DNA is TGCGCCAGCAGCCCCGACGGGAGAGACTATGGCTACACCTTC. It encodes CASSPDGRDYGYTF. V is TRBV5-1 and J is TRBJ1-2; D remains ambiguous. Trimming removed 4 bases at V and 3 bases at J, with 13 bases between. CDR1 is SGHRS, CDR2 YFSETQ, per germline. CDR3 size: 14 residues.

CDR3 sequence: CASSRTGLNQPQHF. The CDR3 coding sequence is TGTGCCAGCAGCCGGACAGGCCTCAATCAGCCCCAGCATTTT. This rearrangement joins TRBV27 to TRBJ1-5; 7 positions agree with TRBD1. Germline V gene lookup returns CDR1 MNHEY and CDR2 SMNVEV (reference sequence). This CDR3 spans 14 amino acids. Trimming at V came to 6 bases and at J to 3 bases, leaving 5 bases not matched to a gene.

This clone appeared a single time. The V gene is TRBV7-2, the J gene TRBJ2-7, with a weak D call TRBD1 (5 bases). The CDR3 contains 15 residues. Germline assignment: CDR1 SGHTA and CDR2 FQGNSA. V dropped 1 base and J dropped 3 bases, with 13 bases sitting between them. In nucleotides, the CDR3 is TGTGCCAGCAGCTTAGGGCAGGGTAGGATCTACGAGCAGTACTTC. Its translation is CASSLGQGRIYEQYF.

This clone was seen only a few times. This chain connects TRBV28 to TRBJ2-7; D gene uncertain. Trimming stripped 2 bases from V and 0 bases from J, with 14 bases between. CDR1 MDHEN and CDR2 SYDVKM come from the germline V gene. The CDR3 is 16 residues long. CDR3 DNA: TGTGCCAGCAGTTTAATCTGGCAGTCCAGCTCCTACGAGCAGTACTTC. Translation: CASSLIWQSSSYEQYF.

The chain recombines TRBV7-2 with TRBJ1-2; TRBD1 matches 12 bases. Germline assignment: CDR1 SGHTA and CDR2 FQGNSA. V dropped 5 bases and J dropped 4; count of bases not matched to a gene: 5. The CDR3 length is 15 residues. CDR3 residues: CASSQGTGGTYGYTF. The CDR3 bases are TGTGCCAGCAGCCAAGGGACAGGGGGCACCTATGGCTACACCTTC. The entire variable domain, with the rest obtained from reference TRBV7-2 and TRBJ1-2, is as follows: GAGVSQSPSNKVTEKGKDVELRCDPISGHTALYWYRQSLGQGLEFLIYFQGNSAPDKSGLPSDRFSAERTGGSVSTLTIQRTQQEDSAVYLCASSQGTGGTYGYTFGSGTRLTVV.

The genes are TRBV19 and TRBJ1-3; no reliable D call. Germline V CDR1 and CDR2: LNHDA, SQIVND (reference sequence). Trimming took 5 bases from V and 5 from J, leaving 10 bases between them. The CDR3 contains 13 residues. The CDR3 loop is CASSGGDRNTIYF. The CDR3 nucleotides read TGTGCCAGTAGTGGCGGGGATAGAAACACCATATATTTT.

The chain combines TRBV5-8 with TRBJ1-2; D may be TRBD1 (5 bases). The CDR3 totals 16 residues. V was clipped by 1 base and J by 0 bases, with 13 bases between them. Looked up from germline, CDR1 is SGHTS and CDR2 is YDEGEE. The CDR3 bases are TGTGCCAGCAGCTTGAGCCAAAGACAGACTAACTATGGCTACACCTTC. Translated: CASSLSQRQTNYGYTF.

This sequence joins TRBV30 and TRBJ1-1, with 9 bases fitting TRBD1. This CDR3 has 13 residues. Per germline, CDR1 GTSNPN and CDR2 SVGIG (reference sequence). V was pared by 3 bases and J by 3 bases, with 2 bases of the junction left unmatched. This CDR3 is CAWSRDRDTEAFF. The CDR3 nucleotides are TGTGCCTGGAGCCGGGACAGGGACACTGAAGCTTTCTTT.

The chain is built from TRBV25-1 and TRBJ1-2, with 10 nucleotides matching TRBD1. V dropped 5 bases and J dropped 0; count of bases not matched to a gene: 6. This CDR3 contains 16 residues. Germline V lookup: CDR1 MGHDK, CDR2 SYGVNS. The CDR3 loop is CASSLTGQGANYGYTF. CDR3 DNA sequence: TGTGCCAGCAGTCTAACCGGACAGGGGGCTAACTATGGCTACACCTTC.

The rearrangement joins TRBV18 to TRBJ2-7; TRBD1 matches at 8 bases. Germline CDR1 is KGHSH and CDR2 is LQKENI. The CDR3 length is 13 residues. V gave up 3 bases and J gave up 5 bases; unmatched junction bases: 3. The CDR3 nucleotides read TGTGCCAGCTCACCCGGACAGGGCAACGAGCAGTACTTC. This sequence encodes CASSPGQGNEQYF.

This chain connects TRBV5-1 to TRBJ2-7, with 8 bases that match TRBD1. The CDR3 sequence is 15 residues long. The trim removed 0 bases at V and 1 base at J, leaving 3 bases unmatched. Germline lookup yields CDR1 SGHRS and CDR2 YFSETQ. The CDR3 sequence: CASSLEQGVSYEQYF. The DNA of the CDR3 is TGCGCCAGCAGCTTGGAACAGGGGGTTTCCTACGAGCAGTACTTC. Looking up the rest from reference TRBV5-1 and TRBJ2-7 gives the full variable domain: KAGVTQTPRYLIKTRGQQVTLSCSPISGHRSVSWYQQTPGQGLQFLFEYFSETQRNKGNFPGRFSGRQFSNSRSEMNVSTLELGDSALYLCASSLEQGVSYEQYFGPGTRLTVT.

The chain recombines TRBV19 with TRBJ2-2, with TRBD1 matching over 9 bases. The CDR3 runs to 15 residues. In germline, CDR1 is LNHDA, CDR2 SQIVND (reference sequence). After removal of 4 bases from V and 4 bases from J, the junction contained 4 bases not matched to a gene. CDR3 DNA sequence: TGTGCCAGTAGTAGGACAGGGGAGGGCACCGGGGAGCTGTTTTTT. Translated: CASSRTGEGTGELFF.

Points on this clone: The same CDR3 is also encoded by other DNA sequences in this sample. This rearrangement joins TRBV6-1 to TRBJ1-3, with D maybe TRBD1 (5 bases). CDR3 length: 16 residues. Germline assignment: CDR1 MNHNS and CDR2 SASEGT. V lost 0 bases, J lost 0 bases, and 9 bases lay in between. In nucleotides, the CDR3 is TGTGCCAGCAGTGAAGCTCACAGGAGCTCTGGAAACACCATATATTTT. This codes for CASSEAHRSSGNTIYF.

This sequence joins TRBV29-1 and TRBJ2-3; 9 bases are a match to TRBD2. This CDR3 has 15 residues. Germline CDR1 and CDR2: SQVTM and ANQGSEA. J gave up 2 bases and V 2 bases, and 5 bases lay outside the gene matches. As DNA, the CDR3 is TGCAGCGTTGAAATTAGCGGGAGCTTCACAGATACGCAGTATTTT. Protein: CSVEISGSFTDTQYF.

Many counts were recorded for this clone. Here the CDR3 reads CASSLGGYTLNSPLHF. The CDR3 region has the DNA TGTGCCAGCAGTTTAGGCGGCTATACTCTAAATTCACCCCTCCACTTT. This chain joins TRBV2 and TRBJ1-6; D gene ambiguous. This CDR3 is built from 16 residues. Deletions cut 5 bases from V and 7 bases from J, with 18 bases between. Per the germline V gene, CDR1 is SNHLY and CDR2 is FYNNEI.

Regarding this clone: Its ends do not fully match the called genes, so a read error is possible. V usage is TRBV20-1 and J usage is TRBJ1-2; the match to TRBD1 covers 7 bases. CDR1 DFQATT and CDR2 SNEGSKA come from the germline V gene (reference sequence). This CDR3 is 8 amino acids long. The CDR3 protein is CSATQGIF. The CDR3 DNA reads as TGCAGTGCAACACAGGGGATCTTC.

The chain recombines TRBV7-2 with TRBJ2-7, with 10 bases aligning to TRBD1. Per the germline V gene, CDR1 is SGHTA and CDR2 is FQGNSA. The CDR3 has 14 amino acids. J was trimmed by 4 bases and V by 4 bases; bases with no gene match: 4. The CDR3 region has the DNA TGTGCCAGCAGCTATTCGGGACAGGGGTACGAGCAGTACTTC. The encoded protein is CASSYSGQGYEQYF.

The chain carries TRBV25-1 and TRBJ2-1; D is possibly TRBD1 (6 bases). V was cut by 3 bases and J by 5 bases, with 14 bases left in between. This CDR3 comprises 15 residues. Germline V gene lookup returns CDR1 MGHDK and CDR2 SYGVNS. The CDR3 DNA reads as TGTGCCAGCAGTGATCCCAACAGGGCGCACAATGAGCAGTTCTTC. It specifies CASSDPNRAHNEQFF.

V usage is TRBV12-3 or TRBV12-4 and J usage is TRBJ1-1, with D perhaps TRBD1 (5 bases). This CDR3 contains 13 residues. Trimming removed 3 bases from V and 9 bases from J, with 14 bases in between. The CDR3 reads CASSFPGGGKAFF. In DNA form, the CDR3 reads TGTGCCAGCAGTTTCCCGGGCGGGGGGAAAGCTTTCTTT.

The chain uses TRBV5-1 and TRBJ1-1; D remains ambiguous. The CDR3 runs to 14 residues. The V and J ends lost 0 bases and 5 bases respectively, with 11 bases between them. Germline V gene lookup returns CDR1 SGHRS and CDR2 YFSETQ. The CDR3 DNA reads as TGCGCCAGCAGCTTGGGCCAGCGGGAGACTGAAGCTTTCTTT. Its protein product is CASSLGQRETEAFF.

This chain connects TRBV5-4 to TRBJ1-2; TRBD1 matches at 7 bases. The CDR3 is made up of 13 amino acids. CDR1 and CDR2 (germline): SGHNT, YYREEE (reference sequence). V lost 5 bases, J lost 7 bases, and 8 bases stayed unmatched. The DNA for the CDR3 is TGTGCCAGCAGAACTGGACAGGCCCCTGGCTACACCTTC. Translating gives CASRTGQAPGYTF.

The CDR3 reads CASRIFRTGAPELFF. In DNA, the CDR3 is TGCGCCAGCAGGATTTTTCGGACAGGGGCGCCGGAGCTGTTTTTT. The V and J genes are TRBV10-1 and TRBJ2-2, with 9 positions matching TRBD1. CDR3 length: 15 residues. The junction had 12 bases not matched to a gene; V was cut back by 6 bases and J by 10 bases. Germline V gene lookup returns CDR1 WNHNN and CDR2 SYGVQD (reference sequence).

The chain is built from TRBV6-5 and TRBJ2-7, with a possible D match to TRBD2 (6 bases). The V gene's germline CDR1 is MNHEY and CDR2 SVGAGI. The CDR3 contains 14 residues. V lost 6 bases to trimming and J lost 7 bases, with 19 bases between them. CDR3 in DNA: TGTGCCAGCAGGGCGGGGCTAGCTATGGGGGAGCAGTACTTC. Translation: CASRAGLAMGEQYF.

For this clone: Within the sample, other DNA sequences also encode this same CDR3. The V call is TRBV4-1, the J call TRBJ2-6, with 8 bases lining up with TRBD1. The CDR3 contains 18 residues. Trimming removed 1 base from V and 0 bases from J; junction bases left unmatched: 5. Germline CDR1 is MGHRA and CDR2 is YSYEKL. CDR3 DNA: TGCGCCAGCAGCCAAGTGGCAGGGGGCAGCTCTGGGGCCAACGTCCTGACTTTC. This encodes CASSQVAGGSSGANVLTF.